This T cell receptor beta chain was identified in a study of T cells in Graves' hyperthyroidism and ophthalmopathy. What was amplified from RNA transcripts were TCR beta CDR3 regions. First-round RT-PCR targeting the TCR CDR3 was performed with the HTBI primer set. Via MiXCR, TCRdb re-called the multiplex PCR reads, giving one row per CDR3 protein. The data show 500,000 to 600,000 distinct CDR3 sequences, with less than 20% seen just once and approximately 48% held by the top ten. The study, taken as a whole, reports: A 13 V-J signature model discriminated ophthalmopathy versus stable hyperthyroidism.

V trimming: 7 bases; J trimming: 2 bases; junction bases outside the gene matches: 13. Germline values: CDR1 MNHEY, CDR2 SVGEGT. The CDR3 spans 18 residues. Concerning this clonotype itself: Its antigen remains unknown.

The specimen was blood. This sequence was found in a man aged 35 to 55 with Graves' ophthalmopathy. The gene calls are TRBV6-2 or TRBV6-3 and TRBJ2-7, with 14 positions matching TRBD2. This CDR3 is CASKPGLAGGVRPYEQYF. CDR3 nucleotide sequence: TGTGCCAGCAAGCCCGGACTAGCGGGAGGAGTGAGGCCCTACGAGCAGTACTTC.